This T cell receptor beta chain is drawn from a study of OX40 agonist ivuxolimab in advanced cancers. Generated by immunoSEQ multiplex PCR, the TCRdb table keeps only in-frame clones and is missing some. The table includes 52,000 or so clones, less than 90% detected once. Per germline, CDR1 SGHAT and CDR2 FQNNGV. J gave up 4 bases and V 1 base, and 6 bases lay outside the gene matches. The CDR3 is 15 residues long. The V gene is TRBV11-2, the J gene TRBJ1-2, with 7 positions matching TRBD1. The TCR originated in an adult with an advanced solid tumor such as melanoma, head and neck, liver or kidney cancer. Source: CD4+ or CD8+ T cells sorted from blood, taken in a trial of the OX40 agonist ivuxolimab. The CDR3 loop reads CASSLVGGGFYGYTF. CDR3 nucleotide sequence: TGTGCCAGCAGCTTAGTGGGAGGGGGCTTCTATGGCTACACCTTC.